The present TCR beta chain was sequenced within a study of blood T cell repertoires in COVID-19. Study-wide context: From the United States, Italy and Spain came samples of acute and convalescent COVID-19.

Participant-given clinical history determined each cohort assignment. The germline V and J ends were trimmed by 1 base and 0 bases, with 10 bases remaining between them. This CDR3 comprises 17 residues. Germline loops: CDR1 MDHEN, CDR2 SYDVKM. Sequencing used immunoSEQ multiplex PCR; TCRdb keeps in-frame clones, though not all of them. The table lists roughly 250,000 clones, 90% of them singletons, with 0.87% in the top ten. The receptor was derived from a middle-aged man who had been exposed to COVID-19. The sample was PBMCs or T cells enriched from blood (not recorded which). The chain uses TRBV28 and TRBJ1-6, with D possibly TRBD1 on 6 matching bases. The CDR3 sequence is CASSLSSRGSYNSPLHF. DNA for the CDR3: TGTGCCAGCAGTTTATCAAGCAGGGGCTCCTATAATTCACCCCTCCACTTT.